This T cell receptor beta chain was captured in a study of control samples from healthy donors and cancer patients. The germline CDR1 and CDR2 sequences are SGHTA and FQGTGA. This CDR3 has 16 amino acids. Trimming took 4 bases from V and 6 from J, leaving 20 bases between them. TCRdb's copy holds only in-frame clones and misses some; the assay was immunoSEQ multiplex PCR. The sample has about 120,000 clones; over 90% are singletons. This chain links TRBV7-3 with TRBJ2-3; D is possibly TRBD1 (8 bases). The origin of this receptor is a man in his thirties or forties in good health. The sample was blood. CDR3 in DNA: TGTGCCAGCAGCTCACAGGGGGGGGTCCTGGGCGATACGCAGTATTTT. It translates to CASSSQGGVLGDTQYF. Looking up the rest from reference TRBV7-3 and TRBJ2-3 gives the full variable domain: GAGVSQTPSNKVTEKGKYVELRCDPISGHTALYWYRQSLGQGPEFLIYFQGTGAADDSGLPNDRFFAVRPEGSVSTLKIQRTERGDSAVYLCASSSQGGVLGDTQYFGPGTRLTVL.